This T cell receptor (beta chain) emerged from a study of CD8 T cells in acute hepatitis C reinfection. A word on this clone: The antigen is unknown.

Study-wide results and limits: NS3-1073 specific repertoires were highly diverse across all groups. NS3-1073 specific cells were too rare to sort at chronic follow-up.

Generated by immunoSEQ multiplex PCR, the TCRdb table keeps only in-frame clones and is missing some. The sample has about 38,000 clones, 70% to 90% seen once; the top ten hold around 9.9%. Time point here: naive CD8 control sorted from an acute-time-point sample. Sequenced: naive CD8+ T cells from PBMCs. The receptor's source is a woman in her late teens or twenties who spontaneously cleared hepatitis C infection.

CDR3 coding DNA: TGTGCCAGCAGGCCGGGTCGAAGCTCCTACGAGCAGTACTTC. Residues: CASRPGRSSYEQYF. The chain recombines TRBV6-5 with TRBJ2-7; D gene ambiguous. This CDR3 is 14 amino acids long. Looked up from germline, CDR1 is MNHEY and CDR2 is SVGAGI. Trimming took off 6 bases at V and 0 bases at J, with 12 bases between the two ends.